The subject of this entry is one TCR beta chain. No antigen is known for it. Base qualities were left out, and no much larger clone turns up one base away. The cohort comprised around 700 healthy bone marrow donors. All cohort members were sampled while nominally healthy, although unrecorded immune exposures were likely present. The donor tested CMV seronegative and was one of the 352 seronegative cohort members. A peripheral blood sample was collected from each donor, and TCR beta sequencing was performed on peripheral blood mononuclear cells. The Qiagen DNeasy Blood Extraction Kit was used to extract genomic DNA from the blood cell samples. These data belong to a study of cytomegalovirus exposure and HLA in healthy donors listed by TCRdb under 2017. About the investigation overall: An earlier analysis of approximately 550 of the donors reported approximately 270 Gb of sequence data and 100 million to 130 million unique TCR beta sequences from approximately 180 million T cells. The genetic ancestry cluster associated with self-reported Caucasian donors included about four fifths of the roughly 400 genotyped donors. The study aimed to test whether cataloging public T cell receptors could reveal signatures of past pathogen exposure. Roughly 300 gigabases of sequencing data and around 88 million unique TCR sequences made up an early release that covered 500 to 650 HLA-typed donors. A later analysis re-examined previously published TCR beta repertoires from just over 650 donors and added high-resolution HLA genotyping to investigate patterns of TCR occurrence. Every repertoire in the discovery cohort had been generated on one and the same sequencing platform. Typing coverage differed by locus: A, B, C, DRB1 and DQB1 were typed in roughly 620-640 donors, DQA1 in 522, DPA1 in 600 to 610, and DPB1 in around 440. Four or five DR-DQ haplotypes were handled as single units for association and clustering because linkage in the cohort was strong. Both class I and class II loci were covered by HLA typing, at four-digit resolution. Alongside the repertoire data, information on donor age, sex, ethnicity and CMV serostatus was compiled. Besides the first cohort of around 700 subjects, a separate validation cohort made up of 120 different subjects was used. In an earlier analysis of 587 of the donors, high-throughput TCR beta sequencing was used to judge whether each TCR beta V gene segment behaved as functional or pseudogenic. The study combined high-throughput TCR immunosequencing, statistical association of individual TCRs with disease status, and machine learning to predict cytomegalovirus infection status. In the later analysis, no new phenotypic data were used to find candidate immune exposures; instead, reliance was placed on TCR beta sequences and their occurrence across donors. Genome-wide SNP genotypes for about three fifths of the 666 donors were used in a later genetic analysis, which treated that subset as a discovery cohort. Among almost 400 genotyped donors of the cohort, an average of around 240,000 unique TCR beta nucleotide sequences were sequenced per donor, roughly 18% of them non-productive. The study profiled the T cell repertoires of approximately 700 subjects by immunosequencing and related them to cytomegalovirus serostatus. Overall results and qualifications from the work: Immune exposure information for the cohort was limited to CMV serostatus. At a false discovery rate of 0.05, a later analysis linked 16,000 or so TCR beta sequences to specific HLA alleles. Because HLA typing was unavailable for some donors at each locus, only the typed subset was used in association tests. In a later genetic analysis, fewer N-insertions in productive TCRs were reported among donors in an Asian-associated ancestry cluster than the roughly 700-donor mean. Because counts were too low, seventeen rarely observed V segments, including chromosome 9 orphons, were left out of the earlier analysis of several hundred of the donors. Only TCR beta chains were sequenced in this cohort, and the absence of alpha or paired-chain data limited detectable features. Strong co-occurrence of HLA alleles, especially DR and DQ, made assigning TCR associations to individual alleles difficult. According to the authors, the approach could potentially be generalized to other disease states and immunological phenotypes. A later analysis found that most CMV-associated TCR beta chains appeared HLA-restricted, with HLA associations seemingly driven largely by CMV exposure. Sequencing depth was assumed to be roughly uniform across donors in the presence/absence analyses, though that assumption may not hold. In an earlier analysis of a few hundred of the donors, most TCR beta V segments were observed in productive rearrangements about 90% or about 30% of the time, broadly matching IMGT annotations. Correlated functional status among segregating V segments might be attributable to linkage disequilibrium, but an unknown experimental factor could not be ruled out. The classifier was reported to diagnose cytomegalovirus status with high specificity and sensitivity in both the original and validation cohorts. In vitro tests confirmed that three of the cytomegalovirus-associated TCR beta chains recognize cytomegalovirus antigens. Because the 87-base-pair reads could not distinguish some IMGT-functional V segments, including TRBV6-2 and TRBV6-3, those segments were excluded. A further reported finding was that TCR beta sequences accurately predicted the HLA-A and HLA-B alleles for most subjects in the first cohort. In a later analysis, TCR association rates were found to vary across HLA loci, with the most associated TCRs seen for DRB1 alleles and the fewest for HLA-C alleles. While some public TCRs were present in many individuals, most TCR sequences turned up only very rarely across donors. According to a later analysis, parvovirus B19, influenza, CMV and Epstein-Barr virus appeared linked to several top co-occurrence clusters. A later analysis found that HLA-associated TCR beta chains were more clonally expanded and had lower generation probabilities than equally common non-associated chains. A group of highly shared sequence variants was considered likely to be a technical artifact of the sequencing pipeline. V-gene and J-gene trimming of TCR beta chains was associated with a missense DCLRE1C variant in a later genetic analysis, and the association was replicated in an independent cohort. The study gave a list of around 170 TCR beta chains associated with cytomegalovirus.

Library construction relied on the immunoSEQ multiplex PCR assay. For the multiplex PCR, a mixture combining 60 forward primers for TCR Vbeta segments and 13 reverse primers for TCR Jbeta segments was used. The CDR3 region of rearranged TCR beta genes was amplified from genomic DNA by a multiplex PCR assay. Amplified TCR beta libraries were sequenced as 87-base-pair reads on the Illumina HiSeq System. The original methods were these. In a later analysis, 80 million or so unique TCR beta chains were counted across the approximately 670 repertoires, and approximately 11 million of these chains were shared by at least two donors. Raw reads were error-corrected and collapsed into unique sequences with a nearest-neighbor algorithm that merged closely related sequences to remove PCR and sequencing errors. V, D and J gene segments were assigned by aligning CDR3 sequences to IMGT reference sequences. For a sequence to be retained, at least a six-nucleotide match to both a V gene segment and a J gene segment was required. A rearrangement was called productive if the CDR3 had no stop codons and remained in frame with V and J, and every other rearrangement was called non-productive. Following IMGT convention, CDR3 was defined as the stretch from the second conserved V-encoded cysteine up to the conserved J-encoded phenylalanine. Sequences without an unambiguous match to a single V gene segment were excluded from the earlier analysis of about 600 of the donors. In an earlier analysis of several hundred of the donors, V segments were called functional above 56.7% productive rearrangements and were called segregating when the between-donor standard deviation exceeded 5%. A statistical classification framework was developed to diagnose cytomegalovirus status using the catalog of TCR beta chain sequences. V and J gene assignment, in a later analysis, came from comparing TCR nucleotide sequences with IMGT/GENE-DB human TR gene sequences. Using the TCRdist pipeline, a later analysis assigned CDR3 sequences along with most-parsimonious VDJ recombination scenarios. A later analysis defined each TCR beta chain by its CDR3 amino acid sequence plus V-gene family, and excluded reads lacking a unique V-gene family. In a later analysis, around 600 highly shared, low-generation-probability nucleotide sequences were removed to address suspected cross-contamination and a sequencing artifact. In a later analysis, a clonal expansion index was calculated for each public chain from normalized within-repertoire ranks of inferred template counts. Generation probabilities in a later analysis came from a VDJ recombination model fitted to out-of-frame rearrangements, and those results were checked against IGoR. Hypergeometric tests were used in a later analysis to score TCR-TCR, TCR-HLA and TCR-CMV co-occurrence, with a repertoire-size bias correction applied to the TCR pairs. False discovery rates were estimated in a later analysis by permuting HLA or CMV assignments 20 times. In a later analysis, co-occurring TCRs were grouped using DBSCAN, with TCRdist sequence similarity added in when clustering inside HLA-allele-positive subsets. Repertoires with fewer than 30,000 or more than 120,000 public chains, plus five repertoires with anomalous nucleotide sharing, were excluded from co-occurrence clustering. Sourced from immuneACCESS, this table was stored by TCRdb with only in-frame sequences that have V and J called. A share of the clones is absent; for the studies checked, an unresolved V gene accounts for under half, and the remainder has no known explanation. The V and J calls and clone size come from that table; D and trimming were worked out from the DNA. Within this sample are 85,000 to 120,000 clones, with more than 70% of them counted one time only. In total, the top ten clones hold over 2% of the sample.

From the cysteine through the phenylalanine, the CDR3 covers 14 amino acids. The read is trimmed to its CDR3 DNA, 42 bases read in frame from base 1. Sequences ENHRY (CDR1) and SYGVKD (CDR2) are obtained from the germline V gene. V lost 7 bases and J lost 5 bases, and the count of bases not matched to a germline gene is 10. The sequence joins TRBV10-3 to TRBJ2-5, and TRBD1 aligns with 7 junction nucleotides. This receptor was obtained from a man aged 35 to 55 in good health and CMV-seronegative. Material: PBMCs. The DNA sequence is given as TGTGCCATCATGTCTGAGGGGGCGGTGGAGACCCAGTACTTC. Its product reads: CAIMSEGAVETQYF.